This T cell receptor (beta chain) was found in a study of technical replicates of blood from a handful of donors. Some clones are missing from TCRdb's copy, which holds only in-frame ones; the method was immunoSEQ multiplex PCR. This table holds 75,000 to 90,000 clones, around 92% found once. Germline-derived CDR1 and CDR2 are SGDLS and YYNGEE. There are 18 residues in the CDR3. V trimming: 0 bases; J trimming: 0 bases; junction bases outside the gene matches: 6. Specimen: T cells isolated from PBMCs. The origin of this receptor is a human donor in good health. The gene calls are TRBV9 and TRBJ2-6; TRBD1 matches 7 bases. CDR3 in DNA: TGTGCCAGCAGCGTAGGGACAGGCATCAACTCTGGGGCCAACGTCCTGACTTTC. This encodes CASSVGTGINSGANVLTF.